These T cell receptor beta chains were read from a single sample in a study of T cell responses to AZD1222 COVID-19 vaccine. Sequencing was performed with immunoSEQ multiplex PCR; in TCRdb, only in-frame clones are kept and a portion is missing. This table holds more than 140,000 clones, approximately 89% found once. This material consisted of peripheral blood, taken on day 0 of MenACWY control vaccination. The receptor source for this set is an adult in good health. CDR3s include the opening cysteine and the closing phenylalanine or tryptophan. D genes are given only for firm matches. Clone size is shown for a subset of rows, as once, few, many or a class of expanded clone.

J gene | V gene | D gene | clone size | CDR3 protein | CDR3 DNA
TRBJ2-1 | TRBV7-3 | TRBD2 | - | CASSRGSGDNEQFF | TGTGCCAGCAGCCGAGGTAGCGGGGACAATGAGCAGTTCTTC
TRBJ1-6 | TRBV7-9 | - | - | CATAVPGGALSPLHF | TGTGCCACCGCGGTGCCCGGGGGGGCCCTTTCACCCCTCCACTTT
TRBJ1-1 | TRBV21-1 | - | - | CASSKRSDKNTEAFF | TGTGCCAGCAGCAAAAGGTCGGACAAAAACACTGAAGCTTTCTTT
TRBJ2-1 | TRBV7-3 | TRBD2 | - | CASSLETSGDYNEQFF | TGTGCCAGCAGCTTAGAGACTAGCGGGGATTACAATGAGCAGTTCTTC
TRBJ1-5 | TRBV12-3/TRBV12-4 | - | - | CASSGYSNQPQHF | TGTGCCAGCAGTGGGTATAGCAATCAGCCCCAGCATTTT
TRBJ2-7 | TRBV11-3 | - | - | CASSFGQTYEQYF | TGTGCCAGCAGCTTCGGACAGACCTACGAGCAGTACTTC
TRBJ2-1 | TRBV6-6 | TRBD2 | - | CASSYALAGGVNEQFF | TGTGCCAGCAGTTACGCGCTAGCGGGAGGGGTCAATGAGCAGTTCTTC
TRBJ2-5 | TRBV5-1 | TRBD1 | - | CASSSGTAQETQYF | TGCGCCAGCAGCTCCGGGACAGCACAAGAGACCCAGTACTTC
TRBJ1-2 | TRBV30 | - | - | CAQTTQVYYGYTF | TGTGCCCAAACTACGCAGGTTTACTATGGCTACACCTTC
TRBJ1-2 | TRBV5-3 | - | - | CARSLPLLLGYTF | TGTGCCAGAAGCTTGCCTCTCTTACTAGGCTACACCTTC
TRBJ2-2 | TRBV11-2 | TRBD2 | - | CASSSTSGSAGELFF | TGTGCCAGCAGCTCGACTAGCGGGAGTGCCGGGGAGCTGTTTTTT
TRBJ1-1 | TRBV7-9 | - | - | CASSSVQGGGTEAFF | TGTGCCAGCAGCTCTGTACAGGGAGGTGGGACTGAAGCTTTCTTT
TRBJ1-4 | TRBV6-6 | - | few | CASSPWGSTNEKLFF | TGTGCCAGCAGTCCCTGGGGGTCAACTAATGAAAAACTGTTTTTT
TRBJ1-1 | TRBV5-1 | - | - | CASSWAEDLSTEAFF | TGCGCCAGCAGCTGGGCCGAGGATCTCAGCACTGAAGCTTTCTTT
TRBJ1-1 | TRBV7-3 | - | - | CASRTGPNTEAFF | TGTGCCAGCAGAACAGGACCGAACACTGAAGCTTTCTTT
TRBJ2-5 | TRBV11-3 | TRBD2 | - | CASSLGLAEETQYF | TGTGCCAGCAGCCTGGGACTAGCGGAAGAGACCCAGTACTTC
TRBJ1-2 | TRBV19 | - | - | CASSIGRTARGGYTF | TGTGCCAGTAGTATAGGGCGGACGGCTCGCGGTGGCTACACCTTC
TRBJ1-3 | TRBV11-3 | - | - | CASSPRAVSGNTIYF | TGTGCCAGCAGCCCACGGGCAGTGTCTGGAAACACCATATATTTT
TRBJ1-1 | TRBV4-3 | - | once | CASSQEWGKVVPGMNTEAFF | TGCGCCAGCAGCCAAGAATGGGGTAAGGTGGTCCCCGGCATGAACACTGAAGCTTTCTTT
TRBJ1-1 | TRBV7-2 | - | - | CASSPGTLEAFF | TGTGCCAGCAGCCCGGGGACACTAGAAGCTTTCTTT
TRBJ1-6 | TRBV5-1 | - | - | CASSLDPSGPLHF | TGCGCCAGCAGCTTGGACCCGTCCGGCCCCCTCCACTTT
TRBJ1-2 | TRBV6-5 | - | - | CASSRTAVSGYTF | TGTGCCAGCAGCCGGACCGCCGTGAGCGGCTACACCTTC
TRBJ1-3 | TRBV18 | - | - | CASSVFSSGNTIYF | TGTGCCAGCTCAGTTTTCAGTTCTGGAAACACCATATATTTT
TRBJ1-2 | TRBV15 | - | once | CATSRDPGNYGYTF | TGTGCCACCAGCAGAGATCCGGGGAACTATGGCTACACCTTC
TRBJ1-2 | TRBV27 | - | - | CASSLSWQGHYGYTF | TGTGCCAGCAGTTTATCTTGGCAGGGCCACTATGGCTACACCTTC
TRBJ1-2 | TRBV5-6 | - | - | CASSLSRTNFGYTF | TGTGCCAGCAGCTTGTCAAGGACAAACTTCGGCTACACCTTC
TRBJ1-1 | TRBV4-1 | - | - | CASSQWVAGRYTEAFF | TGCGCCAGCAGCCAATGGGTCGCGGGACGGTACACTGAAGCTTTCTTT
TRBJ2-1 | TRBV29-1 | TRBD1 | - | CSGRGQGNEQFF | TGCAGCGGGCGGGGACAGGGGAATGAGCAGTTCTTC
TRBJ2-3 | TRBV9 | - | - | CASSVTGLDTQYF | TGTGCCAGCAGCGTTACCGGGCTAGATACGCAGTATTTT
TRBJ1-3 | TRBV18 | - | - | CASSPNPISGNTIYF | TGTGCCAGCTCACCAAACCCGATCTCTGGAAACACCATATATTTT
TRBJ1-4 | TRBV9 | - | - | CASSDDSATNEKLFF | TGTGCCAGCAGCGACGACAGTGCAACTAATGAAAAACTGTTTTTT
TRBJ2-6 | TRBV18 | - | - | CASSPLRGTESSGANVLTF | TGTGCCAGCTCACCATTACGCGGGACAGAGAGCTCTGGGGCCAACGTCCTGACTTTC
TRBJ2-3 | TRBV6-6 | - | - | CASRGATDTQYF | TGTGCCAGCAGGGGGGCAACAGATACGCAGTATTTT
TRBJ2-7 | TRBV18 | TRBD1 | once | CASSRDSLSYEQYF | TGTGCCAGCTCACGGGACAGCCTGTCCTACGAGCAGTACTTC
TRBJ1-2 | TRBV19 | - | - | CASSLGNWAYGYTF | TGTGCCAGTAGTTTGGGGAATTGGGCCTATGGCTACACCTTC
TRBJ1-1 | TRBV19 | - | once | CASLGWEASTEAFF | TGTGCCAGCCTGGGGTGGGAGGCTAGCACTGAAGCTTTCTTT
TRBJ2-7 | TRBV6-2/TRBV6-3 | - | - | CASSYLYGYEQYF | TGTGCCAGCAGTTACCTCTACGGTTACGAGCAGTACTTC
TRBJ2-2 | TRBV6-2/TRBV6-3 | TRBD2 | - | CASSFSTSSGELFF | TGTGCCAGCAGTTTCTCGACTAGCAGCGGGGAGCTGTTTTTT
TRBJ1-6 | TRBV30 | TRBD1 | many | CACDRGMGSPLHF | TGTGCCTGCGACAGGGGAATGGGATCACCCCTCCACTTT
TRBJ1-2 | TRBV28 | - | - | CASSLRARALAYGYTF | TGTGCCAGCAGTTTACGGGCAAGGGCGCTAGCCTATGGCTACACCTTC
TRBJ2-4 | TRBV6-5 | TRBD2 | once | CASTRGTSGKNIQYF | TGTGCCAGCACCCGAGGGACTAGCGGCAAAAACATTCAGTACTTC
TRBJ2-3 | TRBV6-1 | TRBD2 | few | CASRVAGGPTDTQYF | TGTGCCAGCAGGGTAGCGGGAGGCCCCACAGATACGCAGTATTTT
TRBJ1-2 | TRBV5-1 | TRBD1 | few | CASSSPDRVGYTF | TGCGCCAGCAGCTCACCCGACAGGGTCGGCTACACCTTC
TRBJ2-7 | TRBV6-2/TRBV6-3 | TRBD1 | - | CASSYSKVQGAATGGPYEQYF | TGTGCCAGCAGTTACTCGAAGGTGCAAGGGGCGGCTACAGGGGGGCCCTACGAGCAGTACTTC